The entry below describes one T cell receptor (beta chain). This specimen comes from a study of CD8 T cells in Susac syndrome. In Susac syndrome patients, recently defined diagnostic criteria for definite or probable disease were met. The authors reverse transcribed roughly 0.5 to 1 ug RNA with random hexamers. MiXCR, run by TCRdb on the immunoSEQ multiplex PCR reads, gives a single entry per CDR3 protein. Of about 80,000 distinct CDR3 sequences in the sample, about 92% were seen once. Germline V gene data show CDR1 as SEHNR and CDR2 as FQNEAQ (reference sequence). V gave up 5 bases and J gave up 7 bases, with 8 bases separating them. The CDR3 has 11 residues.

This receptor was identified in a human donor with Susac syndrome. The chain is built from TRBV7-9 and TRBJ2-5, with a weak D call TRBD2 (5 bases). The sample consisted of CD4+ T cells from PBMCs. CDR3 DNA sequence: TGTGCCAGCAGCGGCGGAGGGACCCAGTACTTC. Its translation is CASSGGGTQYF.